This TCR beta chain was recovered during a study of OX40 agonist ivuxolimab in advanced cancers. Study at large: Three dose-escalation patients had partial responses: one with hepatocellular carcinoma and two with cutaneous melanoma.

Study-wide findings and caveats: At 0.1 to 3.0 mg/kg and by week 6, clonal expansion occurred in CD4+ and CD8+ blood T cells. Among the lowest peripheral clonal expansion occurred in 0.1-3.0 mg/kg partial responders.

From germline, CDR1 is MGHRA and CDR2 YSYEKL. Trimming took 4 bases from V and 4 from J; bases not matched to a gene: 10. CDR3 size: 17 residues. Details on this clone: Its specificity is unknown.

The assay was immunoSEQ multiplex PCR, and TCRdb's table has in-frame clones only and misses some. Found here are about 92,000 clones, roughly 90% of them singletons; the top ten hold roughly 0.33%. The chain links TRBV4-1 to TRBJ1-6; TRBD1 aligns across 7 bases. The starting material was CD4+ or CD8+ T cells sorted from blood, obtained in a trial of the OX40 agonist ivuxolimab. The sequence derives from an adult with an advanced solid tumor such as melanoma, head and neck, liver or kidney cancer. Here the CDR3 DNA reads TGCGCCAGCAGCCTCCGGGACAGTCCGGATTATAATTCACCCCTCCACTTT. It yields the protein CASSLRDSPDYNSPLHF.